This T cell receptor (beta chain) was sequenced for a study of blood T cell repertoires in COVID-19. Study-wide context: From T cells, B-cell-depleted T cells, or PBMCs came the material, which was cDNA or gDNA.

Note on this clone: A read error may produce the germline difference seen at one junction end.

The germline V gene has CDR1 SSHAT and CDR2 FNYEAQ (reference sequence). The CDR3 runs 14 residues. Repertoires were generated with immunoSEQ multiplex PCR, while TCRdb's copy carries only in-frame clones and drops some. The repertoire holds 120,000 or so clones, with over 75% as singletons. The sample was peripheral blood. The V call is TRBV7-7, the J call TRBJ2-1, with a tentative D call TRBD2 (5 bases). This clonotype was sampled from a woman aged 80 or over with acute or convalescent COVID-19. The DNA for the CDR3 is TGTGCTAGCAGCCGGGGTCCACGGGACAATGAGCAGTTCTTC. Translating it yields CASSRGPRDNEQFF.